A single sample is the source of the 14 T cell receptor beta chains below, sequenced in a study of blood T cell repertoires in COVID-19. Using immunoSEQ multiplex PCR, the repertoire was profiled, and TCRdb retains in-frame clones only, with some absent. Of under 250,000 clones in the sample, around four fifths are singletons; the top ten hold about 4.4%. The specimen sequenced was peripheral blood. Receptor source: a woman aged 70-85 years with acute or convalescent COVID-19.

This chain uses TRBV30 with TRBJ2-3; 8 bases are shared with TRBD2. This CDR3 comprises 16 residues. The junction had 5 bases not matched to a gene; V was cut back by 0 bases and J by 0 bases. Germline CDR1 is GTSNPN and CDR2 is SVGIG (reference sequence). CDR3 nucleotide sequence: TGTGCCTGGAGTGTTGGTAGCGGGGTTAGCACAGATACGCAGTATTTT. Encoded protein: CAWSVGSGVSTDTQYF.

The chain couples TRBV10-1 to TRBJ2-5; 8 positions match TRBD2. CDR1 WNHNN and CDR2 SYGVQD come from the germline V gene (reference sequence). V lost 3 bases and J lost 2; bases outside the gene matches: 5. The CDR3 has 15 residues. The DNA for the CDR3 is TGCGCCAGCAGTGAAGGTAGCGGGGCTCAAGAGACCCAGTACTTC. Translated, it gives CASSEGSGAQETQYF.

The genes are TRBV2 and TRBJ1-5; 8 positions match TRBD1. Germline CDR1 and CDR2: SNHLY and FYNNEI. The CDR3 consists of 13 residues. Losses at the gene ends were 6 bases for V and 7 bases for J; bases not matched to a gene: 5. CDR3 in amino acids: CASRDRETQPQHF. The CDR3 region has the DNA TGTGCCAGCAGGGACAGGGAGACCCAGCCCCAGCATTTT.

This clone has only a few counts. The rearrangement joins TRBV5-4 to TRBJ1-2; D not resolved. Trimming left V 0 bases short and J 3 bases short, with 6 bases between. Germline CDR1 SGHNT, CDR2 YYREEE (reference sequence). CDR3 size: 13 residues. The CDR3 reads CASSLGRDYGYTF. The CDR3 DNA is TGTGCCAGCAGCTTGGGGAGAGACTATGGCTACACCTTC.

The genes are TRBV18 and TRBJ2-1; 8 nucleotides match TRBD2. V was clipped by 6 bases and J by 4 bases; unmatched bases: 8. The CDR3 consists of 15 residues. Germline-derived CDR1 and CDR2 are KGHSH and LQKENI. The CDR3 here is CASSRDSGAYNEQFF. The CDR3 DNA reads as TGTGCCAGCTCCCGAGATAGCGGGGCGTACAATGAGCAGTTCTTC.

CDR3 amino acids: CAWSGANTEAFF. DNA for the CDR3: TGTGCCTGGAGTGGGGCGAACACTGAAGCTTTCTTT. The genes are TRBV30 and TRBJ1-1; D uncertain. The CDR3 spans 12 residues. Germline assignment: CDR1 GTSNPN and CDR2 SVGIG (reference sequence). V shed 1 base and J shed 1 base, with 4 bases lying between them.

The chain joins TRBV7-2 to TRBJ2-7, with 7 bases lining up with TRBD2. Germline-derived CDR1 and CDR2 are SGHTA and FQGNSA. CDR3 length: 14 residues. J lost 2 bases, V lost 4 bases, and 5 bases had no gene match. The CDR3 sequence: CASSWGGEAYEQYF. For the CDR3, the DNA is TGTGCCAGCAGCTGGGGGGGAGAAGCCTACGAGCAGTACTTC. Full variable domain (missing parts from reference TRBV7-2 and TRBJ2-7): GAGVSQSPSNKVTEKGKDVELRCDPISGHTALYWYRQSLGQGLEFLIYFQGNSAPDKSGLPSDRFSAERTGGSVSTLTIQRTQQEDSAVYLCASSWGGEAYEQYFGPGTRLTVT.

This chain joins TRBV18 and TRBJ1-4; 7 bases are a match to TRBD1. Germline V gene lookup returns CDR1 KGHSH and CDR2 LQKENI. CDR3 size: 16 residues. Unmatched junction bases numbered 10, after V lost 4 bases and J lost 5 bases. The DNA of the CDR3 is TGTGCCAGCTCACTAACGGCGGGACAGTCGAATGAAAAACTGTTTTTT. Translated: CASSLTAGQSNEKLFF.

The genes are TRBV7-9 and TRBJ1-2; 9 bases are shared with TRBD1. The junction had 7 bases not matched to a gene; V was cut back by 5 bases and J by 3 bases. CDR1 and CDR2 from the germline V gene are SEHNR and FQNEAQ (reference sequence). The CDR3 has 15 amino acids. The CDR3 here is CASSPRTGDYYGYTF. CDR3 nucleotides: TGTGCCAGCAGCCCCCGGACAGGGGATTACTATGGCTACACCTTC. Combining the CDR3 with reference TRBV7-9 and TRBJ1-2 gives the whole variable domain DTGVSQNPRHKITKRGQNVTFRCDPISEHNRLYWYRQTLGQGPEFLTYFQNEAQLEKSRLLSDRFSAERPKGSFSTLEIQRTEQGDSAMYLCASSPRTGDYYGYTFGSGTRLTVV.

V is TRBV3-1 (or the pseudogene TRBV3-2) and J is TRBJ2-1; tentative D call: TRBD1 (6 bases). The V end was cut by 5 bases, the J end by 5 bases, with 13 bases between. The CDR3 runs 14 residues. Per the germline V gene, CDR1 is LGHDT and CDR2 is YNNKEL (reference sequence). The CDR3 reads CASSATTGNNEQFF. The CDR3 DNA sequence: TGTGCCAGCAGCGCTACCACAGGGAACAATGAGCAGTTCTTC.

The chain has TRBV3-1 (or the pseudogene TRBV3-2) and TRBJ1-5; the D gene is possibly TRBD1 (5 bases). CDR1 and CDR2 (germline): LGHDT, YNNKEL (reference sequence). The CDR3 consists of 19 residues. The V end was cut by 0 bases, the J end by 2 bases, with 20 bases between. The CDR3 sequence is CASSQEGFRVRVCNQPQHF. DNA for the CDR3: TGTGCCAGCAGCCAAGAAGGCTTCAGGGTAAGAGTTTGCAATCAGCCCCAGCATTTT.

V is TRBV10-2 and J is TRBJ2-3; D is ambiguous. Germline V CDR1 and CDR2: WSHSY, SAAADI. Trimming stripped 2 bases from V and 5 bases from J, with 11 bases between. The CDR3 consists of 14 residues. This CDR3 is CASSEKSLLDTQYF. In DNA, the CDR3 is TGCGCCAGCAGTGAGAAGAGCCTCCTAGATACGCAGTATTTT.

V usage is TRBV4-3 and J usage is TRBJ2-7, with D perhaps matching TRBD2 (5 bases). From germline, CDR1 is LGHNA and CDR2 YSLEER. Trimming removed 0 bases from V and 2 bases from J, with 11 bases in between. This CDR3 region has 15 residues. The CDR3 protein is CASSQDLFGAYEQYF. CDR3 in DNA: TGCGCCAGCAGCCAAGATCTTTTCGGGGCCTACGAGCAGTACTTC.

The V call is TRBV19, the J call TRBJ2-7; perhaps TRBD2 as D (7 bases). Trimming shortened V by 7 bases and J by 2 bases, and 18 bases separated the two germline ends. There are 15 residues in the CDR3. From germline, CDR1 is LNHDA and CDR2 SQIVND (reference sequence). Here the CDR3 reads CASTVGGGWPYEQYF. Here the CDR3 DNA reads TGTGCCAGTACCGTGGGGGGGGGCTGGCCCTACGAGCAGTACTTC.